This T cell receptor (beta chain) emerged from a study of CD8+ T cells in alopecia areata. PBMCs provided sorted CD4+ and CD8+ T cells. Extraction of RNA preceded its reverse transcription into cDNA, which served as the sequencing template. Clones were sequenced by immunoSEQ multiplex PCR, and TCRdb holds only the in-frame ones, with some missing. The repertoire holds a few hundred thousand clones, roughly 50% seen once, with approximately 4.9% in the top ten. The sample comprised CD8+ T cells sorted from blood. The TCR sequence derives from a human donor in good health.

CDR3 sequence (DNA): TGCAGCGTGATTGACGAAGAACTTACCTACGAGCAGTACTTC. Amino acid sequence: CSVIDEELTYEQYF. The chain links TRBV29-1 to TRBJ2-7; D not resolved. Germline CDR1 reads SQVTM; CDR2 reads ANQGSEA. This CDR3 region has 14 residues. Trimming took 6 bases from V and 2 from J, leaving 17 bases between them.